This T cell receptor (beta chain) was sequenced for a study of cytomegalovirus exposure and HLA in healthy donors. The wider study: Earlier, 95 million to 140 million unique TCR beta sequences were recovered from 170 million or so T cells by an analysis.

The CDR3 spans 13 residues. V shed 6 bases and J shed 1 base, with 12 bases lying between them. The germline CDR1 and CDR2 sequences are SQVTM and ANQGSEA. Turning to this clone: As yet, its antigen is unknown.

Unrecorded immune exposures were likely, despite nominal health at sampling. Study-wide results and limits: On later analysis, the bulk of CMV-associated TCR beta chains appeared to be HLA-restricted.

The PCR made use of 60 Vbeta and 13 Jbeta primers. How the authors handled the data: Unique TCR beta chains numbered approximately 80 million in a later analysis, with around 10 million shared. Produced via immunoSEQ multiplex PCR; TCRdb's table is partial and in-frame only. V, J and clone size derive from that table, while D and trimming were established from the DNA sequence. Among approximately 110,000 clones, approximately 80% were seen once, and the ten largest hold about a fifth. The rearrangement joins TRBV29-1 to TRBJ2-5; TRBD1 is a possible D gene (5 bases). Source material: PBMCs. The sequence was collected from a man aged 25-40 years in good health and CMV-seropositive. CDR3 DNA sequence: TGCAGCGTGCAGACAGCAACCCAAGAGACCCAGTACTTC. Amino acid sequence: CSVQTATQETQYF.